The 19 T cell receptor beta chains below all came from one sample that was sequenced in a study of technical replicates of blood from several donors. The method was immunoSEQ multiplex PCR; TCRdb's version includes in-frame clones alone and lacks a portion of them. The table includes roughly 79,000 clones, 93% detected once. The sample taken for sequencing was T cells isolated from PBMCs. These receptors were collected from a human donor in good health.

The chain has TRBV5-4 and TRBJ2-5, with 7 bases lining up with TRBD1. Germline values: CDR1 SGHNT, CDR2 YYREEE (reference sequence). The CDR3 has 15 residues. With V trimmed by 0 bases and J by 2 bases, 4 bases remained unmatched. The CDR3, as DNA: TGTGCCAGCAGCTTGGACAGGGGCAGTCAAGAGACCCAGTACTTC. It translates to CASSLDRGSQETQYF.

The chain has TRBV9 and TRBJ1-2, with 9 bases lining up with TRBD1. Per germline, CDR1 SGDLS and CDR2 YYNGEE. This CDR3 spans 17 amino acids. Trimming took 0 bases from V and 8 from J; bases not matched to a gene: 14. In DNA, the CDR3 is TGTGCCAGCAGCGTAGGGTTCCAGGGACAGGGAGGAGAGGGCTACACCTTC. Translating gives CASSVGFQGQGGEGYTF.

The gene calls are TRBV6-1 and TRBJ2-3, with D possibly matching TRBD2 (5 bases). The CDR3 sequence is 13 residues long. Germline values: CDR1 MNHNS, CDR2 SASEGT. The V end was cut by 8 bases, the J end by 0 bases, with 9 bases between. The CDR3 DNA follows: TGTGCCAGCCTAGCTTTTAGCACAGATACGCAGTATTTT. This encodes CASLAFSTDTQYF.

The rearrangement joins TRBV10-3 to TRBJ1-5; TRBD1 matches at 7 bases. J gave up 0 bases and V 4 bases, and 6 bases lay outside the gene matches. From germline, CDR1 is ENHRY and CDR2 SYGVKD. The CDR3 is 16 residues long. The CDR3 nucleotides read TGTGCCATCAGTGTGACAGGGCTAGCTAGCAATCAGCCCCAGCATTTT. This encodes CAISVTGLASNQPQHF.

This clone appeared once. The V and J genes are TRBV15 and TRBJ1-5; 7 bases align to TRBD1. V was pared by 5 bases and J by 5 bases, with 6 bases of the junction left unmatched. CDR1 and CDR2 from the germline V gene are LNHNV and YYDKDF (reference sequence). The CDR3 runs to 14 residues. As DNA, the CDR3 is TGTGCCACCAGCTCAGGGGGGAAGGATCAGCCCCAGCATTTT. This translates into CATSSGGKDQPQHF.

This sequence joins TRBV19 and TRBJ2-2; the D is unclear. Looked up from germline, CDR1 is LNHDA and CDR2 is SQIVND (reference sequence). CDR3 length: 14 amino acids. V dropped 3 bases and J dropped 0 bases, with 5 bases sitting between them. The CDR3 region is CASSISPNTGELFF. CDR3 DNA: TGTGCCAGTAGTATTAGCCCGAACACCGGGGAGCTGTTTTTT.

This chain uses TRBV6-4 with TRBJ1-2; perhaps TRBD1 as D (5 bases). The V gene's germline CDR1 is MRHNA and CDR2 SNTAGT. The CDR3 is made up of 15 amino acids. The V gene lost 4 bases and the J gene lost 0 bases, with 12 bases spanning the gap. CDR3: CASSVDRYTNYGYTF. The DNA of the CDR3 is TGTGCCAGCAGTGTTGACAGATACACTAACTATGGCTACACCTTC.

The count of this clone is one. This sequence joins TRBV30 and TRBJ2-4; 8 bases map to TRBD1. The junction had 10 bases not matched to a gene; V was cut back by 4 bases and J by 8 bases. Germline CDR1 GTSNPN, CDR2 SVGIG (reference sequence). This CDR3 spans 14 amino acids. The CDR3 DNA is TGTGCCTGGACTCAGGGACAGGTTGGTGACATTCAGTACTTC. It translates to CAWTQGQVGDIQYF. Looking up the rest from reference TRBV30 and TRBJ2-4 gives the full variable domain: SQTIHQWPATLVQPVGSPLSLECTVEGTSNPNLYWYRQAAGRGLQLLFYSVGIGQISSEVPQNLSASRPQDRQFILSSKKLLLSDSGFYLCAWTQGQVGDIQYFGAGTRLSVL.

The J gene is TRBJ2-5, the V gene TRBV4-3; D perhaps matches TRBD2 (6 bases). V was cut by 0 bases and J by 5 bases, with 13 bases left in between. CDR1 and CDR2 from the germline V gene are LGHNA and YSLEER. CDR3 length: 15 residues. The CDR3 DNA sequence: TGCGCCAGCAGCCAAGAAATCGGGAGCCGCGAGACCCAGTACTTC. Translation gives CASSQEIGSRETQYF.

The chain is built from TRBV28 and TRBJ1-1; tentatively, D is TRBD1 (6 bases). V lost 8 bases, J lost 1 base, and 14 bases lay in between. The CDR3 has 14 amino acids. Germline lookup yields CDR1 MDHEN and CDR2 SYDVKM. The CDR3 loop is CASREPGENTEAFF. The CDR3 DNA is TGTGCCAGCCGTGAACCAGGGGAGAACACTGAAGCTTTCTTT.

The genes are TRBV28 and TRBJ2-1, with 7 bases lining up with TRBD2. This CDR3 has 14 amino acids. Germline V CDR1 and CDR2: MDHEN, SYDVKM. J gave up 5 bases and V 5 bases, and 6 bases lay outside the gene matches. The CDR3 sequence is CASSDGLGHNEQFF. The DNA for the CDR3 is TGTGCCAGCAGTGACGGACTAGGCCACAATGAGCAGTTCTTC.

V and J are TRBV19 and TRBJ2-4; TRBD1 aligns across 8 bases. V shed 3 bases and J 10 bases; nucleotides not matched to a gene: 8. Germline V gene lookup returns CDR1 LNHDA and CDR2 SQIVND (reference sequence). This CDR3 has 14 residues. The CDR3 reads CASSIGQGGGIQYF. Written as DNA, the CDR3 is TGTGCCAGTAGTATTGGACAGGGAGGAGGAATTCAGTACTTC.

The J gene is TRBJ1-5, the V gene TRBV19; no reliable D call. The CDR3 extends over 15 amino acids. V was shortened by 1 base and J by 0 bases, with 7 bases between the two germline ends. CDR1 LNHDA and CDR2 SQIVND come from the germline V gene (reference sequence). CDR3 bases: TGTGCCAGTAGTATAGGGAGATATAGCAATCAGCCCCAGCATTTT. The encoded protein is CASSIGRYSNQPQHF. Looking up the rest from reference TRBV19 and TRBJ1-5 gives the full variable domain: DGGITQSPKYLFRKEGQNVTLSCEQNLNHDAMYWYRQDPGQGLRLIYYSQIVNDFQKGDIAEGYSVSREKKESFPLTVTSAQKNPTAFYLCASSIGRYSNQPQHFGDGTRLSIL.

The chain has TRBV9 and TRBJ2-1; tentatively, D is TRBD2 (5 bases). V shed 0 bases and J shed 0 bases, with 10 bases lying between them. This CDR3 region has 16 residues. CDR1 is SGDLS and CDR2 is YYNGEE in the germline V gene. The CDR3 spells CASSVAGGLSYNEQFF. In DNA, the CDR3 is TGTGCCAGCAGCGTAGCCGGCGGGCTCTCCTACAATGAGCAGTTCTTC.

The V gene is TRBV2, the J gene TRBJ2-4, with 7 bases fitting TRBD2. V was pared by 6 bases and J by 15 bases, with 8 bases of the junction left unmatched. The CDR3 loop spans 11 amino acids. Looked up from germline, CDR1 is SNHLY and CDR2 is FYNNEI. The CDR3 coding sequence is TGTGCCAGCAGCTGGCGGGAGATGGCGTACTTC. This encodes CASSWREMAYF. Together with reference TRBV2 and TRBJ2-4, the CDR3 gives the full variable domain: EPEVTQTPSHQVTQMGQEVILRCVPISNHLYFYWYRQILGQKVEFLVSFYNNEISEKSEIFDDQFSVERPDGSNFTLKIRSTKLEDSAMYFCASSWREMAYFGAGTRLSVL.

This sequence joins TRBV29-1 and TRBJ2-1, with 10 bases that match TRBD1. CDR3 size: 13 residues. Germline CDR1 reads SQVTM; CDR2 reads ANQGSEA. V shed 3 bases and J 6 bases; nucleotides not matched to a gene: 2. In DNA, the CDR3 is TGCAGCGTTGAGGGGACAGGGGTCAATGAGCAGTTCTTC. Its translation is CSVEGTGVNEQFF.

CDR3 in DNA: TGCGCCAGCAGTGACCTTAGCGGGGGTGCCGGCGGGGAGCTGTTTTTT. This translates into CASSDLSGGAGGELFF. The V call is TRBV10-2, the J call TRBJ2-2, with 9 bases matching TRBD2. The ends lost 3 bases at V and 7 bases at J; junction bases unmatched: 9. CDR1 and CDR2 from the germline V gene are WSHSY and SAAADI. This CDR3 region has 16 residues.

This chain uses TRBV5-4 with TRBJ2-7; D remains unclear. The V gene lost 0 bases and the J gene lost 6 bases, with 10 bases spanning the gap. Per the germline V gene, CDR1 is SGHNT and CDR2 is YYREEE (reference sequence). The CDR3 contains 13 residues. CDR3 sequence (DNA): TGTGCCAGCAGCTTGGACGCGAAGCGCGAGCAGTACTTC. Translated: CASSLDAKREQYF.

The chain links TRBV6-5 to TRBJ1-5; no clear D gene. The CDR3 consists of 13 residues. Germline V gene lookup returns CDR1 MNHEY and CDR2 SVGAGI. V was cut by 0 bases and J by 5 bases, with 5 bases left in between. CDR3 protein: CASSYSRDQPQHF. CDR3 sequence (DNA): TGTGCCAGCAGTTACTCGAGAGATCAGCCCCAGCATTTT.